This TCR beta chain is drawn from a study of blood T cell repertoires in COVID-19. Germline-derived CDR1 and CDR2 are WSHSY and SAAADI. The CDR3 covers 15 residues. Trimming cost V 3 bases and J 4 bases; bases outside gene matches: 6. Produced via immunoSEQ multiplex PCR; TCRdb's table is partial and in-frame only. This sample yields under 250,000 clones, of which 88% are seen a single time; roughly 3.7% belongs to the top ten. The sample consisted of PBMCs or T cells enriched from blood (not recorded which). V gene TRBV10-2 combines with J gene TRBJ2-5, with TRBD2 identical over 9 bases. The TCR originated in a woman under 40 who had been exposed to COVID-19. CDR3 sequence reads: CASSENAGGTETQYF. For the CDR3, the DNA is TGCGCCAGCAGTGAAAATGCGGGAGGGACAGAGACCCAGTACTTC.